This TCR beta chain was sequenced during a study of cytomegalovirus exposure and HLA in healthy donors (dated by TCRdb to about 2017). A note on the overall study: An earlier analysis of roughly 500 of the donors reported under 300 Gb of sequence data and about 120 million unique TCR beta sequences obtained from roughly 170 million T cells. Approximately 310 gigabases of sequencing data and 70 million to 100 million unique TCR sequences were included in an early release covering several hundred HLA-typed donors. Among the roughly 390 genotyped donors, about 85% belonged to the genetic ancestry cluster associated with self-reported Caucasian donors. The aim of the study was to test whether cataloging public T cell receptors could identify signatures of past pathogen exposure. The study profiled the T cell repertoires of around 700 subjects by immunosequencing and related them to cytomegalovirus serostatus. Along with the roughly 700-subject first cohort, a separate validation cohort of some 130 different subjects was used. The study combined high-throughput TCR immunosequencing, statistical association of individual TCRs with disease status, and machine learning to predict cytomegalovirus infection status. A later analysis re-analyzed previously published TCR beta repertoires from 660 or so donors and added high-resolution HLA genotyping to study TCR occurrence patterns. The later analysis used no new phenotypic data to find candidate immune exposures, relying instead on TCR beta sequences and their occurrence across donors. An earlier analysis of several hundred of the donors applied high-throughput TCR beta sequencing to assess whether each TCR beta V gene segment acted as functional or pseudogenic. Donor age, sex, ethnicity and CMV serostatus were compiled alongside the repertoire data. In a later genetic analysis, genome-wide SNP genotypes for about 55% of the roughly 700 donors were used, and that subset was treated as a discovery cohort. Every discovery cohort repertoire had been produced on one sequencing platform. HLA typing included class I and class II loci at four-digit resolution. The number of donors typed differed by locus, with about 629-630 for A, B, C, DRB1 and DQB1, roughly 550 for DQA1, 600 to 610 for DPA1, and some 450 for DPB1. Roughly five DR-DQ haplotypes were treated as single units for association and clustering because of strong linkage in the cohort. On average, about 240,000 unique TCR beta nucleotide sequences were sequenced per donor among fewer than 500 genotyped donors of the cohort, with roughly 19% of those sequences being non-productive. What the authors observed across the whole study: Most TCR sequences were seen in very few donors, while some public TCRs were found in many individuals. Compared with equally common non-associated chains, HLA-associated TCR beta chains in a later analysis were more clonally expanded and had lower generation probabilities. Compared with the approximately 710-donor mean, donors in an Asian-associated ancestry cluster had fewer N-insertions in productive TCRs, according to a later genetic analysis. Immune exposure information for the cohort was limited to CMV serostatus. In a later analysis, TCR association rates were found to vary across HLA loci, with the most associated TCRs seen for DRB1 alleles and the fewest for HLA-C alleles. Sequencing depth was assumed to be roughly uniform across donors in the presence/absence analyses, though that assumption may not hold. The sequencing pipeline was judged likely to have produced a cluster of highly shared sequence variants as a technical artifact. A further reported finding was that TCR beta sequences accurately predicted the HLA-A and HLA-B alleles for most subjects in the first cohort. Because counts were too low, seventeen rarely observed V segments, including chromosome 9 orphons, were excluded from the earlier analysis of 500 to 700 of the donors. An earlier analysis of approximately 500 of the donors showed that most TCR beta V segments appeared in productive rearrangements either about 90% or about 30% of the time, which broadly matched IMGT annotations. This cohort had only TCR beta chains sequenced, and the lack of alpha or paired-chain data limited which features could be detected. When HLA alleles, especially DR and DQ, strongly co-occurred, attributing TCR associations to individual alleles was difficult. Because HLA typing was missing for some donors at each locus, association tests included only the typed subset. The classifier was reported to diagnose cytomegalovirus status with high specificity and sensitivity in both the original cohort and the validation cohort. Correlated functional status among segregating V segments might be attributable to linkage disequilibrium, but an unknown experimental factor could not be ruled out. In vitro tests confirmed that a few of the cytomegalovirus-associated TCR beta chains recognize cytomegalovirus antigens. The 87-base-pair reads could not distinguish some IMGT-functional V segments, including TRBV6-2 and TRBV6-3, so those segments were excluded. Specific HLA alleles were associated with some 15,000 TCR beta sequences at a false discovery rate of 0.05 in a later analysis. According to the authors, the approach could potentially be generalized to other disease states and immunological phenotypes. The study listed 150 to 200 TCR beta chains as associated with cytomegalovirus. A later analysis found that most CMV-associated TCR beta chains appeared HLA-restricted, with HLA associations seemingly driven largely by CMV exposure. In a later genetic analysis, a missense DCLRE1C variant was associated with V-gene and J-gene trimming of TCR beta chains, and the association was replicated in an independent cohort. Several of the top co-occurrence clusters appeared to be linked to parvovirus B19, influenza, CMV and Epstein-Barr virus, according to a later analysis.

In total, approximately 700 healthy bone marrow donors made up the cohort. All cohort members were sampled while nominally healthy, although unrecorded immune exposures were likely present. The donor was CMV seropositive and was included in the group of some 290 seropositive cohort members. A peripheral blood sample was provided by each donor, and peripheral blood mononuclear cells were used for TCR beta sequencing. The Qiagen DNeasy Blood Extraction Kit was used to extract genomic DNA from the blood cell samples. The CDR3 runs 14 residues from the cysteine to the phenylalanine. The kept DNA is CDR3 alone, 42 bases in frame from the first base. Trimming at the junction amounts to 0 bases on V and 4 bases on J, and the germline ends lie 7 bases apart. Per the germline V gene, LGHNA is the CDR1 and YNFKEQ is the CDR2. The library was generated by the immunoSEQ multiplex PCR assay. The multiplex PCR relied on a mix of 60 forward primers for TCR Vbeta segments and 13 reverse primers for TCR Jbeta segments. A multiplex PCR assay on genomic DNA amplified the CDR3 region of rearranged TCR beta genes. The amplified TCR beta libraries were sequenced on the Illumina HiSeq System as 87-base-pair reads. The paper's data handling went like this. Across the 670 or so repertoires, a later analysis counted roughly 84 million unique TCR beta chains, about 10 million of which were shared by at least two donors. Raw reads were error-corrected and collapsed into unique sequences by a nearest-neighbor algorithm in which closely related sequences were merged to remove PCR and sequencing errors. To assign V, D and J gene segments, CDR3 sequences were aligned to IMGT reference sequences. Each retained sequence needed at least a six-nucleotide match to both a V gene segment and a J gene segment. A rearrangement counted as productive if the CDR3 had no stop codons and remained in frame with V and J, and every other rearrangement counted as non-productive. Following IMGT convention, CDR3 was defined as the stretch from the second conserved V-encoded cysteine up to the conserved J-encoded phenylalanine. The earlier analysis of 550 to 650 of the donors excluded any sequence lacking an unambiguous match to a single V gene segment. An earlier analysis of almost 600 of the donors classified V segments as functional when productive rearrangements were above 56.7% and as segregating when the standard deviation between donors was above 5%. A statistical classification framework was built for diagnosing cytomegalovirus status from the catalog of TCR beta chain sequences. V and J gene assignment, in a later analysis, came from comparing TCR nucleotide sequences with IMGT/GENE-DB human TR gene sequences. In a later analysis, CDR3 sequences and most-parsimonious VDJ recombination scenarios were assigned using the TCRdist pipeline. In a later analysis, every TCR beta chain was defined by the combination of its CDR3 amino acid sequence and its V-gene family, and reads without a unique V-gene family were dropped. To address suspected cross-contamination and a sequencing artifact, a later analysis removed a few hundred highly shared, low-generation-probability nucleotide sequences. In a later analysis, a clonal expansion index was calculated for each public chain from normalized within-repertoire ranks of inferred template counts. In a later analysis, generation probabilities were computed with a VDJ recombination model fitted to out-of-frame rearrangements, and the resulting probabilities were checked against IGoR. In a later analysis, TCR-TCR, TCR-HLA and TCR-CMV co-occurrence was scored with hypergeometric tests, and a repertoire-size bias correction was applied to TCR pairs. In a later analysis, false discovery rates were estimated by permuting HLA or CMV assignments 20 times. In a later analysis, co-occurring TCRs were grouped using DBSCAN, with TCRdist sequence similarity added in when clustering inside HLA-allele-positive subsets. For co-occurrence clustering, repertoires with fewer than 30,000 or more than 120,000 public chains were excluded, along with about five repertoires with anomalous nucleotide sharing. As stored in TCRdb, this immuneACCESS dataset retains in-frame rearrangements with V and J assigned. A fraction of the clones does not appear; measured against another copy, unresolved V genes explain less than half of the discrepancy, and the remainder lacks a known reason. Clone size and V and J calls were adopted from that table, with D and trimming inferred from the DNA. This sample gives 100,000 or so clones in total; roughly 13% of them show up just once. The ten largest clones capture roughly a sixth of the sample.

Turning to this clone: Its specific antigen is unknown. No qualities accompany the bases; no much larger clone lies one base away. Other DNA sequences in the same sample also yield this CDR3.

The V and J genes are TRBV4-2 and TRBJ1-5, with an unclear D gene assignment. This sequence was found in a man aged 40-55 years in good health and CMV-seropositive. Sequencing was performed on PBMCs. The CDR3 region has the sequence CASSQDRGNQPQHF. At the DNA level, the sequence is TGTGCCAGCAGCCAAGACCGCGGGAATCAGCCCCAGCATTTT.